The following is a TCR beta chain sequence with its context. These data are taken from a study of control samples from healthy donors and cancer patients. CDR3 length: 12 amino acids. V was pared by 1 base and J by 12 bases, with 10 bases between. Per germline, CDR1 SGHNT and CDR2 YYREEE (reference sequence). TCRdb keeps only in-frame clones here, not all; method: immunoSEQ multiplex PCR. The table records more than 95,000 clones, more than 80% of them present only once. The chain joins TRBV5-4 to TRBJ1-4, with TRBD1 as a possible D gene (5 bases). The sample comprised blood. The receptor comes from a man aged 18 to 29 in good health. CDR3 DNA: TGTGCCAGCAGCTTGTTCGGGGGGGAACTGTTTTTT. Amino acids: CASSLFGGELFF.